These T cell receptor beta chains were read from a single sample in a study of OX40 agonist ivuxolimab in advanced cancers. Repertoires were generated with immunoSEQ multiplex PCR, while TCRdb's copy carries only in-frame clones and drops some. The table lists tens of thousands of clones, 85% to 95% of them singletons. The sequences come from CD4+ or CD8+ T cells sorted from blood, collected in a trial of the OX40 agonist ivuxolimab. The receptors stem from an adult with an advanced solid tumor such as melanoma, head and neck, liver or kidney cancer. Each CDR3 is given with its conserved first and last residue. The D gene is left open where the match is weak. The size field is filled for only some rows; it gives once, few, many or a size class.

J	size	V	D	CDR3	DNA
TRBJ2-7	.	TRBV2	TRBD2	CASSDPSGRSSYEQYF	TGTGCCAGCAGTGACCCTAGCGGGAGGAGCTCCTACGAGCAGTACTTC
TRBJ1-2	.	TRBV2	TRBD1	CASSESFRQGNGYTF	TGTGCCAGCAGTGAATCCTTTCGACAGGGAAATGGCTACACCTTC
TRBJ2-2	.	TRBV2	TRBD1	CASSTGGSSTGELFF	TGTGCCAGCAGTACAGGGGGCTCAAGCACCGGGGAGCTGTTTTTT
TRBJ2-7	.	TRBV7-9	.	CASRNQGGYEQYF	TGTGCCAGCCGCAACCAGGGAGGATACGAGCAGTACTTC
TRBJ1-1	.	TRBV27	.	CASSSDLYRVNTEAFF	TGTGCCAGCAGTTCTGACCTTTACAGGGTGAACACTGAAGCTTTCTTT
TRBJ1-1	.	TRBV7-8	TRBD1	CASSLLQGDPEAFF	TGTGCCAGCAGCTTGCTACAGGGGGACCCTGAAGCTTTCTTT
TRBJ1-2	few	TRBV4-1	.	CASSQEGVLYGYTF	TGCGCCAGCAGCCAAGAGGGGGTCCTCTATGGCTACACCTTC
TRBJ2-7	once	TRBV27	TRBD1	CASSLRGPVYEQYF	TGTGCCAGCAGTTTAAGGGGGCCGGTCTACGAGCAGTACTTC
TRBJ1-4	.	TRBV4-1	.	CASSPWGRGSTNEKLFF	TGCGCCAGCAGCCCCTGGGGTAGGGGATCAACTAATGAAAAACTGTTTTTT
TRBJ2-2	.	TRBV5-8	.	CASSPAGWTGELFF	TGTGCCAGCAGCCCGGCGGGGTGGACCGGGGAGCTGTTTTTT
TRBJ2-7	.	TRBV5-8	.	CASSLQGSYEQYF	TGTGCCAGCAGCTTACAGGGCTCCTACGAGCAGTACTTC
TRBJ1-1	few	TRBV5-4	.	CASSFGQGRAEAFF	TGTGCCAGCAGCTTCGGGCAGGGTAGGGCTGAAGCTTTCTTT
TRBJ1-2	.	TRBV5-1	.	CASSLVGPGDGYTF	TGCGCCAGCAGCTTGGTAGGTCCGGGCGATGGCTACACCTTC
TRBJ1-1	.	TRBV4-3	TRBD1	CASSLTGVTEAFF	TGCGCCAGCAGCTTAACAGGGGTCACTGAAGCTTTCTTT
TRBJ1-2	once	TRBV5-8	.	CASSLGESYGYTF	TGTGCCAGCAGCTTGGGGGAATCCTATGGCTACACCTTC
TRBJ1-1	once	TRBV27	.	CASSLTAEYTEAFF	TGTGCCAGCAGTCTGACAGCTGAATACACTGAAGCTTTCTTT
TRBJ2-1	.	TRBV5-1	.	CASRDRYNEQFF	TGCGCCAGCAGAGACAGATACAATGAGCAGTTCTTC
TRBJ2-7	few	TRBV7-2	.	CASSLDMGGGAYEQYF	TGTGCCAGCAGCTTAGACATGGGGGGCGGGGCCTACGAGCAGTACTTC
TRBJ2-7	.	TRBV12-5	TRBD1	CASAIAPPGTGDYEQYF	TGTGCTAGTGCCATTGCCCCTCCCGGGACAGGGGACTACGAGCAGTACTTC
TRBJ1-1	.	TRBV7-9	TRBD1	CASSPATGGSTEAFF	TGTGCCAGCAGCCCAGCGACAGGGGGCAGCACTGAAGCTTTCTTT
TRBJ2-7	.	TRBV5-4	.	CASSSRVTHEQYF	TGTGCCAGCAGCTCCAGGGTGACCCACGAGCAGTACTTC
TRBJ2-1	.	TRBV7-9	TRBD2	CASSLWTSGSNEQFF	TGTGCCAGCAGCTTGTGGACTAGCGGGAGCAATGAGCAGTTCTTC
TRBJ1-2	.	TRBV6-5	.	CASRMTGYYGYTF	TGTGCCAGCAGGATGACAGGTTATTATGGCTACACCTTC
TRBJ1-6	.	TRBV4-3	.	CASSQDSVGLGNSPLHF	TGCGCCAGCAGCCAAGATTCGGTCGGGTTGGGGAATTCACCCCTCCACTTT
TRBJ2-3	.	TRBV28	TRBD1	CASSIDRGGDTQYF	TGTGCCAGCAGTATCGACAGGGGAGGAGATACGCAGTATTTT
TRBJ1-1	.	TRBV25-1	.	CASSEQGTEAFF	TGTGCCAGCAGTGAACAAGGGACTGAAGCTTTCTTT
TRBJ2-7	.	TRBV4-1	.	CASSQIGGDEQYF	TGCGCCAGCAGCCAGATAGGCGGGGACGAGCAGTACTTC
TRBJ1-1	.	TRBV27	.	CASSTTVNTEAFF	TGTGCCAGCAGTACGACAGTTAACACTGAAGCTTTCTTT
TRBJ2-5	.	TRBV15	.	CATSRKSTGSGETQYF	TGTGCCACCAGCAGAAAGAGTACAGGGTCGGGGGAGACCCAGTACTTC
TRBJ2-7	.	TRBV19	TRBD1	CASSSGTGPYEQYF	TGTGCCAGTAGCAGCGGGACAGGGCCCTACGAGCAGTACTTC
TRBJ2-5	once	TRBV27	.	CASSPWGEEETQYF	TGTGCCAGCAGCCCGTGGGGGGAGGAAGAGACCCAGTACTTC
TRBJ2-1	.	TRBV7-9	TRBD2	CARIKRGGPGGQFF	TGTGCCAGGATAAAGCGGGGGGGCCCCGGTGGGCAGTTCTTC
TRBJ1-4	.	TRBV6-6	.	CASSPGSTNEKLFF	TGTGCCAGCAGTCCAGGGAGTACTAATGAAAAACTGTTTTTT